This is a list of T cell receptor beta chains from one sample in a study of blood T cell repertoires in COVID-19. Sequencing was performed with immunoSEQ multiplex PCR; in TCRdb, only in-frame clones are kept and a portion is missing. The sample records 75,000 to 100,000 clones, 80% to 90% being singletons. The sequencing input was peripheral blood. The receptors derive from a human donor in a cohort sampled during active COVID-19. The CDR3 runs from the conserved cysteine through the conserved F or W. The order of the fields is V gene, J gene, D gene, CDR3 protein. A D gene is named only where the DNA matches it firmly.

TRBV6-5	TRBJ2-7	TRBD1	CASSRDRSYEQYF
TRBV11-3	TRBJ2-2	-	CASSLAGTGELFF
TRBV3-1/TRBV3-2	TRBJ2-7	TRBD1	CASSTGQGAGQYF
TRBV19	TRBJ2-7	TRBD2	CASSTSGRMGAPYEQYF
TRBV10-3	TRBJ1-1	-	CAISGPGNTEAFF
TRBV6-6	TRBJ2-4	TRBD1	CASAFGRTGDIQYF
TRBV25-1	TRBJ2-1	-	CASRYPEVADNEQFF
TRBV9	TRBJ1-1	-	CASSVATGVEAFF
TRBV6-2/TRBV6-3	TRBJ2-5	TRBD2	CASSSGLAGGLQETQYF
TRBV7-2	TRBJ1-6	-	CASSFQGAGPLHF
TRBV7-3	TRBJ1-6	-	CASSPQGNNSPLHF
TRBV9	TRBJ2-7	-	CASSVVPDSYEQYF
TRBV19	TRBJ1-1	-	CASNSPAGKDTEAFF
TRBV29-1	TRBJ1-1	-	CSVEDRGSIIDTEAFF
TRBV6-2/TRBV6-3	TRBJ1-2	-	CASSPLPAPHDYGYTF
TRBV24-1	TRBJ2-3	-	CATSDFTRGRTDTQYF
TRBV9	TRBJ2-1	TRBD2	CASSVEAGGHNEQFF
TRBV7-9	TRBJ2-2	TRBD2	CASSFRDYSTGELFF
TRBV19	TRBJ1-5	-	CASSATGTYLGNQPQHF
TRBV5-1	TRBJ1-3	TRBD1	CASSGTGTDTIYF
TRBV28	TRBJ2-5	TRBD2	CASSPSLGGGGRETQYF
TRBV3-1/TRBV3-2	TRBJ1-2	-	CASQGVEGGRLGYTF
TRBV10-2	TRBJ2-3	-	CASSRKLARSPDTQYF
TRBV9	TRBJ2-2	TRBD1	CASSSQGVTGELFF
TRBV2	TRBJ2-2	-	CASSDGGPDTGELFF
TRBV28	TRBJ2-2	-	CASSLWESTGELFF
TRBV14	TRBJ2-1	TRBD2	CASRQSGTTFEQFF
TRBV21-1	TRBJ2-7	-	CASGKRGLAATYSYEQYF
TRBV10-3	TRBJ2-1	TRBD2	CAISAFGTSNEQFF
TRBV6-2/TRBV6-3	TRBJ1-1	-	CASSDGLRLPGTEAFF
TRBV9	TRBJ2-1	-	CASSVAFRDEQFF
TRBV5-1	TRBJ2-3	TRBD2	CASSLQTSSDTQYF
TRBV19	TRBJ1-2	TRBD1	CASRQQGYYNGYTF
TRBV5-1	TRBJ2-5	TRBD1	CASSSYRGQGGETQYF
TRBV19	TRBJ1-5	-	CASSPGPLVNQPQHF
TRBV7-2	TRBJ2-7	TRBD2	CASSDRLAGDYEQYF
TRBV10-3	TRBJ1-1	-	CAISRTANTEAFF
TRBV15	TRBJ2-3	TRBD1	CATRGDRDKDTQYF
TRBV4-1	TRBJ2-1	TRBD2	CASSLAGGPNNEQFF
TRBV27	TRBJ2-1	TRBD1	CASGRGQAEQFF
TRBV5-4	TRBJ2-3	-	CASSLRGQFTDTQYF
TRBV7-6	TRBJ1-2	-	CASSLSGLGGYTF
TRBV6-5	TRBJ2-7	-	CASSYLAGSEQYF
TRBV11-2	TRBJ2-5	-	CASSKVGGQETQYF
TRBV29-1	TRBJ1-2	TRBD1	CSETGTGVGGYTF
TRBV4-3	TRBJ1-2	TRBD1	CASSQMTGTNYGYTF
TRBV29-1	TRBJ1-2	-	CSTGQYDGYTF
TRBV9	TRBJ2-1	TRBD1	CASSGEDRVLYNEQFF
TRBV28	TRBJ1-2	-	CASRLLGLPANYGYTF
TRBV3-1/TRBV3-2	TRBJ1-4	TRBD1	CASSRWSGQENEKLFF
TRBV3-1/TRBV3-2	TRBJ1-5	-	CASSQGAGIPEPQHF